The 32 T cell receptor beta chains given below trace back to one sample, sequenced in a study of shared clonotypes between healthy human individuals. Some clones are missing from TCRdb's copy, which holds only in-frame ones; the method was immunoSEQ multiplex PCR. The sample consists of over 950,000 clones, about 72% of them appearing once. The sample consisted of memory CD4+ T cells from PBMCs. Regarding subset: CD45RA-negative fraction. These TCRs come from a man aged 18-30 years in good health. Some clones in this sample may be carry-over from other donors' samples.

This sequence joins TRBV5-4 and TRBJ1-3; D gene unclear. Trimming took 0 bases from V and 4 from J, leaving 11 bases between them. In germline, CDR1 is SGHNT, CDR2 YYREEE (reference sequence). The CDR3 is 15 amino acids. The CDR3 here is CASSLGGMMGNTIYF. The CDR3 nucleotides read TGTGCCAGCAGCTTGGGTGGCATGATGGGAAACACCATATATTTT.

V and J are TRBV6-1 and TRBJ1-5; D remains ambiguous. With 0 bases removed from V and 4 bases from J, the gap between germline ends came to 4 bases. This CDR3 is 13 amino acids long. From germline, CDR1 is MNHNS and CDR2 SASEGT. CDR3 bases: TGTGCCAGCAGTGAAGCACGGAATCAGCCCCAGCATTTT. It codes for CASSEARNQPQHF.

This clone was recorded only once. The chain is built from TRBV11-2 and TRBJ2-5; D may be TRBD1 or TRBD2 (5 bases each). V was trimmed by 6 bases and J by 5 bases, leaving 19 bases between them. The CDR3 sequence is 15 residues long. Germline V lookup: CDR1 SGHAT, CDR2 FQNNGV. Here the CDR3 reads CASRLSPRGEETQYF. The CDR3 region has the DNA TGTGCCAGCAGGCTTAGTCCGCGAGGGGAGGAGACCCAGTACTTC. The complete variable domain, with remaining parts taken from reference TRBV11-2 and TRBJ2-5, reads EAGVAQSPRYKIIEKRQSVAFWCNPISGHATLYWYQQILGQGPKLLIQFQNNGVVDDSQLPKDRFSAERLKGVDSTLKIQPAKLEDSAVYLCASRLSPRGEETQYFGPGTRLLVL.

V gene TRBV7-2 combines with J gene TRBJ1-4; D gene unclear. The CDR3 spans 13 residues. Trimming cost V 4 bases and J 5 bases, with 8 bases left between them. The germline gives CDR1 SGHTA, CDR2 FQGNSA. CDR3 sequence reads: CASSSRNNEKLFF. The DNA of the CDR3 is TGTGCCAGCAGCTCAAGGAACAATGAAAAACTGTTTTTT.

The sample holds one count of this clone. This chain connects TRBV19 to TRBJ1-5, with TRBD1 as a possible D gene (6 bases). The CDR3 consists of 16 residues. V was trimmed by 6 bases and J by 1 base, leaving 16 bases between them. Germline V gene data show CDR1 as LNHDA and CDR2 as SQIVND (reference sequence). CDR3 DNA sequence: TGTGCCAGTAGGGAGCGAGGCGGGACAAGCAATCAGCCCCAGCATTTT. It translates to CASRERGGTSNQPQHF. Variable domain in full (rest from reference TRBV19 and TRBJ1-5): DGGITQSPKYLFRKEGQNVTLSCEQNLNHDAMYWYRQDPGQGLRLIYYSQIVNDFQKGDIAEGYSVSREKKESFPLTVTSAQKNPTAFYLCASRERGGTSNQPQHFGDGTRLSIL.

This chain connects TRBV11-3 to TRBJ2-3; D uncertain. The V end lost 5 bases, the J end lost 4 bases, and 13 bases lay between the germline ends. Germline V CDR1 and CDR2: SGHNT, YENEEA. The CDR3 runs 14 residues. The CDR3 is CASSLTHFPDTQYF. DNA for the CDR3: TGTGCCAGCAGCCTAACCCACTTTCCAGATACGCAGTATTTT.

The CDR3 DNA is TGTGCCACCAGTAACGATCAGACGGGAGGGACTCTCTCTGGAAACACCATATATTTT. Protein sequence: CATSNDQTGGTLSGNTIYF. The V and J genes are TRBV15 and TRBJ1-3; tentatively, D is TRBD1 (5 bases). Trimming took 6 bases from V and 0 from J, leaving 24 bases between them. From germline, CDR1 is LNHNV and CDR2 YYDKDF (reference sequence). This CDR3 spans 19 amino acids. Combining the CDR3 with reference TRBV15 and TRBJ1-3 gives the whole variable domain DAMVIQNPRYQVTQFGKPVTLSCSQTLNHNVMYWYQQKSSQAPKLLFHYYDKDFNNEADTPDNFQSRRPNTSFCFLDIRSPGLGDTAMYLCATSNDQTGGTLSGNTIYFGEGSWLTVV.

The chain couples TRBV29-1 to TRBJ2-1; D may be TRBD2 (5 bases). This CDR3 is 16 amino acids long. The V gene lost 6 bases and the J gene lost 2 bases, with 20 bases spanning the gap. Germline V gene lookup returns CDR1 SQVTM and CDR2 ANQGSEA. CDR3 region: CSVLTNSAEAYNEQFF. As DNA, the CDR3 is TGCAGCGTACTCACAAACTCAGCGGAAGCCTACAATGAGCAGTTCTTC.

The chain uses TRBV27 and TRBJ2-3, with TRBD2 matching 7 bases. The germline V gene encodes CDR1 MNHEY and CDR2 SMNVEV (reference sequence). The CDR3 has 11 amino acids. After removal of 4 bases from V and 10 bases from J, the junction contained 2 bases not matched to a gene. Here the CDR3 DNA reads TGTGCCAGCAGTTACACTAGCGCGCAGTATTTT. Protein product: CASSYTSAQYF.

The V and J genes are TRBV6-6 and TRBJ2-1, with D unclear. Germline lookup yields CDR1 MNHNY and CDR2 SVGAGI (reference sequence). V lost 7 bases to trimming and J lost 0 bases, with 7 bases between them. The CDR3 consists of 13 residues. The CDR3 DNA is TGTGCCAGCAAAGATAGCTCCTACAATGAGCAGTTCTTC. Encoded protein: CASKDSSYNEQFF.

This chain uses TRBV5-1 with TRBJ2-2; D is perhaps TRBD2 (6 bases). The ends were cut back, 3 bases at V and 6 bases at J, with 9 bases in the middle. From germline, CDR1 is SGHRS and CDR2 YFSETQ. This CDR3 comprises 13 residues. The CDR3 loop reads CASSWGDPGELFF. The CDR3, as DNA: TGCGCCAGCAGCTGGGGGGATCCCGGGGAGCTGTTTTTT.

This clone has ten or more counts. The chain couples TRBV7-2 to TRBJ1-1; 7 bases agree with TRBD1. V trimming: 1 base; J trimming: 8 bases; junction bases outside the gene matches: 7. The CDR3 spans 14 residues. Looked up from germline, CDR1 is SGHTA and CDR2 is FQGNSA. CDR3 sequence (DNA): TGTGCCAGCAGCTTAGGGTACCAGGGGGGAGAAGCTTTCTTT. The encoded protein is CASSLGYQGGEAFF.

This clone was detected many times. The chain joins TRBV10-3 to TRBJ1-3; D ambiguous. The V gene's germline CDR1 is ENHRY and CDR2 SYGVKD. Trimming removed 6 bases at V and 3 bases at J, with 9 bases between. The CDR3 is 13 amino acids. CDR3 in amino acids: CAIRRDYGNTIYF. CDR3 DNA: TGTGCCATCAGACGGGATTATGGAAACACCATATATTTT.

V gene TRBV2 combines with J gene TRBJ1-2; D call uncertain. The V gene lost 8 bases and the J gene lost 2 bases, with 15 bases spanning the gap. The germline V gene has CDR1 SNHLY and CDR2 FYNNEI. This CDR3 is built from 14 residues. The CDR3, as DNA: TGTGCCAGCTACGATCGTCGCCCGAACTATGGCTACACCTTC. It encodes CASYDRRPNYGYTF.

J is TRBJ2-2 and V is TRBV19; D is perhaps TRBD2 (6 bases). Trimming removed 3 bases from V and 3 bases from J, with 11 bases in between. The CDR3 extends over 15 amino acids. Germline CDR1 reads LNHDA; CDR2 reads SQIVND (reference sequence). The CDR3 DNA reads TGTGCCAGTAGTATTGGAGGGGCGGACACCGGGGAGCTGTTTTTT. Amino acid sequence: CASSIGGADTGELFF.

The chain is built from TRBV6-4 and TRBJ1-5, with D perhaps TRBD1 (6 bases). CDR1 is MRHNA, CDR2 SNTAGT, per germline. CDR3 length: 18 residues. V was cut by 9 bases and J by 0 bases, with 24 bases left in between. CDR3 region: CARIPGPHREHSNQPQHF. In nucleotides, the CDR3 is TGTGCCAGAATACCCGGCCCCCACAGGGAGCATAGCAATCAGCCCCAGCATTTT.

This clone has more than one count but fewer than ten. This chain joins TRBV10-3 and TRBJ1-1; D unresolved. The CDR3 spans 12 residues. Germline V gene sequence: CDR1 ENHRY, CDR2 SYGVKD. Trimming shortened V by 2 bases and J by 8 bases, and 9 bases separated the two germline ends. The CDR3 spells CAISEGGSEAFF. The CDR3 DNA follows: TGTGCCATCAGTGAGGGAGGATCGGAAGCTTTCTTT.

This clone was counted a few times. The chain carries TRBV29-1 and TRBJ2-3; unclear D gene. The CDR3 covers 14 residues. Trimming removed 7 bases at V and 3 bases at J, with 17 bases between. Germline V CDR1 and CDR2: SQVTM, ANQGSEA. Here the CDR3 reads CSAEGGKGTDTQYF. Here the CDR3 DNA reads TGCAGCGCCGAAGGTGGGAAAGGGACAGATACGCAGTATTTT.

Many counts were recorded for this clone. The chain carries TRBV30 and TRBJ1-6; D gene uncertain. With 8 bases removed from V and 10 bases from J, the gap between germline ends came to 21 bases. This CDR3 spans 14 amino acids. Germline assignment: CDR1 GTSNPN and CDR2 SVGIG (reference sequence). CDR3 bases: TGTGCCAGTACGGCGGGAAACCCGGGGTCACCCCTCCACTTT. Protein sequence: CASTAGNPGSPLHF.

This clone was seen just once. The rearrangement links TRBV6-6 to TRBJ2-7; 7 bases line up with TRBD1. V lost 8 bases, J lost 3 bases, and 7 bases stayed unmatched. The CDR3 runs to 13 residues. The germline V gene encodes CDR1 MNHNY and CDR2 SVGAGI (reference sequence). The CDR3 sequence is CASRLGQSYEQYF. The CDR3, as DNA: TGTGCCAGCCGATTGGGACAGAGCTACGAGCAGTACTTC.

This chain uses TRBV10-3 with TRBJ2-1; the match to TRBD2 covers 8 bases. The CDR3 loop spans 14 amino acids. V trimming: 4 bases; J trimming: 6 bases; junction bases outside the gene matches: 5. Looked up from germline, CDR1 is ENHRY and CDR2 is SYGVKD. The CDR3 loop is CAISAIGTSNEQFF. The DNA of the CDR3 is TGTGCCATCAGTGCTATCGGGACTAGCAATGAGCAGTTCTTC.

V usage is TRBV9 and J usage is TRBJ1-5; D remains unclear. V lost 0 bases to trimming and J lost 6 bases, with 13 bases between them. There are 15 residues in the CDR3. Germline V gives CDR1 SGDLS, CDR2 YYNGEE. The CDR3 is CASSVGVGEGQPQHF. The CDR3 coding sequence is TGTGCCAGCAGCGTAGGCGTTGGGGAGGGTCAGCCCCAGCATTTT.

The rearrangement links TRBV29-1 to TRBJ1-2; D is undetermined. The CDR3 is made up of 13 amino acids. V lost 4 bases, J lost 7 bases, and 16 bases lay in between. Germline CDR1 reads SQVTM; CDR2 reads ANQGSEA. The CDR3 reads CSVGGVLLPGYTF. In nucleotides, the CDR3 is TGCAGCGTTGGTGGGGTGCTGCTTCCTGGCTACACCTTC.

The CDR3 sequence: CASRRDRNNEKLFF. CDR3 nucleotides: TGTGCCAGCAGGCGGGACAGGAATAATGAAAAACTGTTTTTT. The chain recombines TRBV2 with TRBJ1-4; 8 bases map to TRBD1. Trimming cost V 6 bases and J 4 bases; bases outside gene matches: 4. The CDR3 runs to 14 residues. Germline loops: CDR1 SNHLY, CDR2 FYNNEI.

The chain combines TRBV10-1 with TRBJ2-1; D is perhaps TRBD1 (5 bases). CDR3 size: 15 residues. The germline gives CDR1 WNHNN, CDR2 SYGVQD (reference sequence). The V end was cut by 6 bases, the J end by 7 bases, with 19 bases between. CDR3 bases: TGCGCCAGCAGCGTTGGCCAGGGTGATGGAAATGAGCAGTTCTTC. Residues: CASSVGQGDGNEQFF.

This clone was counted between two and nine times. The rearrangement links TRBV11-2 to TRBJ1-2, with D tentatively TRBD1 (6 bases). Per the germline V gene, CDR1 is SGHAT and CDR2 is FQNNGV. CDR3 length: 17 amino acids. V was trimmed by 1 base and J by 3 bases, leaving 18 bases between them. In nucleotides, the CDR3 is TGTGCCAGCAGCTTAGGTGGGACACCCTTCAAAGACTATGGCTACACCTTC. Translation gives CASSLGGTPFKDYGYTF.

The genes are TRBV5-1 and TRBJ2-2, with 8 bases fitting TRBD2. V shed 5 bases, J shed 3 bases, and the junction held 12 bases outside the gene matches. This CDR3 spans 17 amino acids. Germline CDR1 SGHRS, CDR2 YFSETQ. The CDR3 reads CASSHRVSGGDTGELFF. The CDR3 DNA reads TGCGCCAGCAGTCACCGAGTGTCGGGAGGGGACACCGGGGAGCTGTTTTTT.

CDR3 protein: CASEPGPTGTGELFF. The CDR3 bases are TGCGCCAGCGAACCGGGCCCCACGGGGACCGGGGAGCTGTTTTTT. The gene calls are TRBV5-1 and TRBJ2-2, with a tentative D call TRBD2 (5 bases). Germline assignment: CDR1 SGHRS and CDR2 YFSETQ. V was cut by 7 bases and J by 5 bases, with 18 bases left in between. The CDR3 has 15 residues.

The chain is built from TRBV6-1 and TRBJ2-7; D is ambiguous. CDR3 length: 13 amino acids. Trimming left V 5 bases short and J 0 bases short, with 8 bases between. Germline V gene sequence: CDR1 MNHNS, CDR2 SASEGT. This CDR3 reads CASSRYYSYEQYF. The CDR3 DNA sequence: TGTGCCAGCAGTAGGTACTACTCCTACGAGCAGTACTTC.

The genes are TRBV5-1 and TRBJ2-2, with D unclear. Trimming cost V 0 bases and J 4 bases, with 7 bases left between them. Germline V CDR1 and CDR2: SGHRS, YFSETQ. CDR3 length: 14 residues. The CDR3 sequence: CASSLVQTTGELFF. The CDR3 bases are TGCGCCAGCAGCTTGGTTCAAACCACCGGGGAGCTGTTTTTT.

The genes are TRBV9 and TRBJ2-7, with D uncertain. CDR3 length: 14 amino acids. V gave up 2 bases and J gave up 3 bases, with 12 bases separating them. The germline V gene encodes CDR1 SGDLS and CDR2 YYNGEE. CDR3 in amino acids: CASSVFELSYEQYF. In nucleotides, the CDR3 is TGTGCCAGCAGCGTCTTCGAGCTAAGCTACGAGCAGTACTTC.

This clone came up once. This chain joins TRBV4-2 and TRBJ2-7, with D possibly being TRBD1 (6 bases). Germline V gives CDR1 LGHNA, CDR2 YNFKEQ. The CDR3 runs to 14 residues. With 1 base removed from V and 3 bases from J, the gap between germline ends came to 10 bases. As DNA, the CDR3 is TGTGCCAGCAGCCAAGGGGGGCTGGGCTACGAGCAGTACTTC. Protein product: CASSQGGLGYEQYF.